Following are 4 T cell receptor beta chains from one sample sequenced in a study of cytomegalovirus exposure and HLA in healthy donors. PCR involved 60 Vbeta and 13 Jbeta primers. Libraries were prepared by immunoSEQ multiplex PCR; TCRdb keeps only in-frame clonotypes and omits some of them. The sample carries approximately 160,000 clones, roughly 82% recorded once. Sequencing input: PBMCs. These receptors all stem from a man aged 30 to 45 in good health and CMV-seropositive.

The rearrangement links TRBV2 to TRBJ1-4, with D tentatively TRBD1 (6 bases). V shed 3 bases and J shed 8 bases, with 16 bases lying between them. The CDR3 has 15 amino acids. The germline V gene encodes CDR1 SNHLY and CDR2 FYNNEI. CDR3 region: CASSDWGQGREKLFF. In nucleotides, the CDR3 is TGTGCCAGCAGTGATTGGGGGCAGGGCCGAGAAAAACTGTTTTTT. Supplemented by reference TRBV2 and TRBJ1-4, the full variable domain reads EPEVTQTPSHQVTQMGQEVILRCVPISNHLYFYWYRQILGQKVEFLVSFYNNEISEKSEIFDDQFSVERPDGSNFTLKIRSTKLEDSAMYFCASSDWGQGREKLFFGSGTQLSVL.

The V and J genes are TRBV10-3 and TRBJ2-2; D is undetermined. Looked up from germline, CDR1 is ENHRY and CDR2 is SYGVKD. The CDR3 has 16 amino acids. V lost 3 bases to trimming and J lost 6 bases, with 17 bases between them. CDR3 region: CAISDTNTEWAGELFF. The CDR3 DNA reads TGTGCCATCAGTGACACCAACACGGAGTGGGCCGGGGAGCTGTTTTTT.

The CDR3 bases are TGTGCCAGCAGCTATATAACAGATACGCAGTATTTT. Amino acids: CASSYITDTQYF. The rearrangement uses TRBV7-9 and TRBJ2-3; D call uncertain. Trimming cost V 4 bases and J 3 bases, with 5 bases left between them. Germline V CDR1 and CDR2: SEHNR, FQNEAQ (reference sequence). CDR3 length equals 12 residues. Variable domain in full (rest from reference TRBV7-9 and TRBJ2-3): DTGVSQNPRHKITKRGQNVTFRCDPISEHNRLYWYRQTLGQGPEFLTYFQNEAQLEKSRLLSDRFSAERPKGSFSTLEIQRTEQGDSAMYLCASSYITDTQYFGPGTRLTVL.

The count of this clone is one. J is TRBJ2-1 and V is TRBV5-5; 9 nucleotides line up with TRBD1. Germline V lookup: CDR1 SGHKS, CDR2 YYEKEE (reference sequence). V gave up 3 bases and J gave up 3 bases; unmatched junction bases: 1. The CDR3 is 14 amino acids. This chain's CDR3 is CASSSGQGYNEQFF. As DNA, the CDR3 is TGTGCCAGCAGCTCGGGACAGGGCTACAATGAGCAGTTCTTC.